This TCR beta chain was retrieved from a study of shared clonotypes between healthy human individuals. Germline values: CDR1 KGHSH, CDR2 LQKENI. The CDR3 is made up of 13 amino acids. V shed 6 bases and J shed 1 base, with 10 bases lying between them. The assay used deep level. TCRdb's copy holds only in-frame clones and misses some; the assay was immunoSEQ multiplex PCR. The data contain approximately 640,000 clones, 72% of them singletons. With respect to this clone: As yet, its antigen is unknown.

Study findings and constraints: Compared with memory subsets, naive subsets generally had larger estimated richness. Generation of non-shared clonotypes was less probable than generation of clonotypes shared by all four donors. Having only a few donors restricted how much genetic and exposure-history diversity was captured.

The sequence came from a woman aged 25 to 45 in good health. Material for sequencing was memory CD4+ T cells sorted from blood. Subset indicated: CD45RA-negative fraction. V usage is TRBV18 and J usage is TRBJ2-7; D ambiguous. CDR3 in amino acids: CASSWADSYEQYF. CDR3 DNA sequence: TGTGCCAGCTCCTGGGCGGATTCCTACGAGCAGTACTTC.